A selection of T cell receptor beta chains follows, all from one sample in a study of blood T cell repertoires in COVID-19. The data were produced by immunoSEQ multiplex PCR, yet TCRdb's version contains in-frame clones alone and is incomplete. This sample has 55,000 to 65,000 clones, with just over 90% found just once. The sample was peripheral blood. Receptors originate from a human donor in a cohort sampled during active COVID-19. The CDR3 runs from the conserved cysteine through the conserved F or W. Not all rows give a size; the values are once, few, many and, for expanded clones, a class.

abundance: .
v_gene: TRBV3-1/TRBV3-2
CDR3aa: CASSQAGTHIGETQYF

abundance: .
v_gene: TRBV3-1/TRBV3-2
CDR3aa: CASSQGPSGRYEQYF

abundance: .
v_gene: TRBV19
CDR3aa: CASRDLTSGKGNEQFF

abundance: .
v_gene: TRBV11-2
CDR3aa: CASRSPGQRRQYF

abundance: .
v_gene: TRBV12-5
CDR3aa: CASGRTGAGELFF

abundance: once
v_gene: TRBV20-1
CDR3aa: CSAARGDTQYF

abundance: .
v_gene: TRBV18
CDR3aa: CASSSLSGSQAKNIQYF

abundance: .
v_gene: TRBV7-9
CDR3aa: CASSLQTYEQYF

abundance: few
v_gene: TRBV6-5
CDR3aa: CASRPGQGDNSPLHF

abundance: .
v_gene: TRBV7-9
CDR3aa: CASSIKTGFSETQYF

abundance: once
v_gene: TRBV5-4
CDR3aa: CASSSGTFYEQYF